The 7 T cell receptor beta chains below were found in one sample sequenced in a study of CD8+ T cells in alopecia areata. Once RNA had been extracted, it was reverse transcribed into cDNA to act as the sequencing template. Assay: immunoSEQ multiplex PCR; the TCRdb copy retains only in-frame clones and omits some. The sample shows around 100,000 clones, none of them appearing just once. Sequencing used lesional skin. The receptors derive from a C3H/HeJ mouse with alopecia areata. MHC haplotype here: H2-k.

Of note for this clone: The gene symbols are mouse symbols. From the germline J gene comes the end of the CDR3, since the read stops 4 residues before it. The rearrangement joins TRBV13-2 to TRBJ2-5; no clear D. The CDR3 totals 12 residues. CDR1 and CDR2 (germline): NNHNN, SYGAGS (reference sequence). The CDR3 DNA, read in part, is TGTGCCAGCGGTGCTCAGAAAGAC. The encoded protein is CASGAQKD. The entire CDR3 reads CASGAQKDTQYF.

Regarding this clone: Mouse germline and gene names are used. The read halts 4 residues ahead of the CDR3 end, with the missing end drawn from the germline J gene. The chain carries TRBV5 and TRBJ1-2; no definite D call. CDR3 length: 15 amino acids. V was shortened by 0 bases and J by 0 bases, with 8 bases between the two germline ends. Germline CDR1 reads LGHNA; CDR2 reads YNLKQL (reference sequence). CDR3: CASSQDWVANSDYTF. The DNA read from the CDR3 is TGTGCCAGCAGCCAAGATTGGGTTGCAAACTCC.

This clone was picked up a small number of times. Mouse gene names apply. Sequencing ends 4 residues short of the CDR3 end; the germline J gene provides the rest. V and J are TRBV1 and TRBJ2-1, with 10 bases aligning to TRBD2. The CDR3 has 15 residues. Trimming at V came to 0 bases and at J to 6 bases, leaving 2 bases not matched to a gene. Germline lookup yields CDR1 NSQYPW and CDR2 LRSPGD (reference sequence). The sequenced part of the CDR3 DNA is TGCACCTGCAGTGCAGAGGACTGGGGGACTGCT. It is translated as CTCSAEDWGTA. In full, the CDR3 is CTCSAEDWGTAEQFF.

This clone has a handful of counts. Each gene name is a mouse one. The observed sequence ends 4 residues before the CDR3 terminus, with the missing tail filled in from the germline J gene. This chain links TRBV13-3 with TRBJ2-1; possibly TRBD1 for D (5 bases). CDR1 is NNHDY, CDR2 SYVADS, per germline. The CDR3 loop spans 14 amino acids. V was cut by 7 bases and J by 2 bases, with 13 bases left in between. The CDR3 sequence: CASGREEDYAEQFF. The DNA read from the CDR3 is TGTGCCAGCGGCAGGGAGGAGGACTATGCT.

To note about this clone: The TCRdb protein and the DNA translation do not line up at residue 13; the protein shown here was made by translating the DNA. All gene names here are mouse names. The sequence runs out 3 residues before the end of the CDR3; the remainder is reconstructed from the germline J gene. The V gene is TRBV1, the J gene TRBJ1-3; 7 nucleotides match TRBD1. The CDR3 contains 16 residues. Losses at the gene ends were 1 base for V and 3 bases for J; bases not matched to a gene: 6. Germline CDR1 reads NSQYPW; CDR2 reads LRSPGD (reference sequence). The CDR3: CTCSAGDRVFGNTLYF. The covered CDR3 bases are TGCACCTGCAGTGCAGGAGACAGGGTTTTTGGAAATACG.

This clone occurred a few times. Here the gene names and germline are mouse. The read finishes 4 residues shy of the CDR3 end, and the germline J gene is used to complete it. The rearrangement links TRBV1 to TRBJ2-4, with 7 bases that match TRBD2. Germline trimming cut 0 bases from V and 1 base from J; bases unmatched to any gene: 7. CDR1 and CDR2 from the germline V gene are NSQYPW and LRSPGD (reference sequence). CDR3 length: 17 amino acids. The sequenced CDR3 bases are TGCACCTGCAGTGCAGATGGACCTGGGGGTGGTCAAAAC. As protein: CTCSADGPGGGQN. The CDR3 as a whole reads CTCSADGPGGGQNTLYF.

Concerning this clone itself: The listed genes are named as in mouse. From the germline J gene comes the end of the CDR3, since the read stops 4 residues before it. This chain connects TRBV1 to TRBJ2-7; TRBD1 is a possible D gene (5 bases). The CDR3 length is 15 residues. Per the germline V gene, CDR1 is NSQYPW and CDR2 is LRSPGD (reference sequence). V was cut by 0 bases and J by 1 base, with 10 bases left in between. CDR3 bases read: TGCACCTGCAGTGCAGAACCGGACAAATCCTAT. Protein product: CTCSAEPDKSY. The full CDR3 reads CTCSAEPDKSYEQYF.